The source of this TCR beta chain is a study of shared clonotypes between healthy human individuals. Findings and limits, study-wide: Measured sharing among donors was expected to vary with sequencing depth.

Naive CD8 cells lacked CD45RO and underwent positive selection for CCR7, leaving out terminally differentiated effector memory CD45RA+ cells. Details on this clone: The target antigen is unknown.

An assay was performed, and its level was deep. The table came from immunoSEQ multiplex PCR; TCRdb's copy has only in-frame clones and leaves some out. Here the sample spans approximately 2,000,000 clones, roughly 93% being singletons. CDR3 size: 22 residues. The TCR comes from a man between 18 and 35 years old in good health. Some clones in this sample may be carry-over from other donors' samples. This sequence joins TRBV21-1 and TRBJ2-2; TRBD2 was called by the table and not checked on the DNA. TRBV21-1 is marked as a pseudogene. Sequences were obtained from naive CD8+ T cells from PBMCs. The CDR3 spells CASSKGKGSGLAVGPHTGELFF. CDR3 nucleotide sequence: TGTGCCAGCAGCAAAGGAAAAGGAAGCGGACTAGCGGTCGGACCGCACACCGGGGAGCTGTTTTTT.